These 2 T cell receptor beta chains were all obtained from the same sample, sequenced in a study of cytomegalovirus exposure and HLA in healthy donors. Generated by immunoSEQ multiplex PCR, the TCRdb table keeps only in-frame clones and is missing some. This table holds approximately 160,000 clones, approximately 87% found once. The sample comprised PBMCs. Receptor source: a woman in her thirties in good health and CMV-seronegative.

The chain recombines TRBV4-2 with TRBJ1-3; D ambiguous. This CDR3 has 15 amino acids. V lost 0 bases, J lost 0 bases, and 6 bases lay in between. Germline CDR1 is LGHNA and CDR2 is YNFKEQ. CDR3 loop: CASSQDQISGNTIYF. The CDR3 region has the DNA TGTGCCAGCAGCCAAGATCAGATCTCTGGAAACACCATATATTTT.

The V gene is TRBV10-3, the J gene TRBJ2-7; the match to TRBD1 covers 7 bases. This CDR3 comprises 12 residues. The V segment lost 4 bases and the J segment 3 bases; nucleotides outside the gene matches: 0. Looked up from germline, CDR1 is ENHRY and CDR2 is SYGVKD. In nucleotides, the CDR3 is TGTGCCATCAGTGGGGACAGCTACGAGCAGTACTTC. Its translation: CAISGDSYEQYF.